This TCR beta chain was identified in a study of OX40 agonist ivuxolimab in advanced cancers. In terms of the full investigation: Ivuxolimab was a fully human IgG2 agonistic monoclonal antibody targeting the costimulatory receptor OX40 (CD134). Intravenous ivuxolimab was administered to patients every 2 weeks at six dose levels: 0.01, 0.1, 0.3, 1.5, 3 and 10 mg/kg. Of the approximately 54 dose-escalation patients, hepatocellular carcinoma was present in approximately 20, melanoma in around 15, renal cell carcinoma in 9 and head and neck cancer in 9. A male proportion of roughly 80% and a mean age of about 60 years, ranging from 23 to 79, were recorded for the dose-escalation cohort. Prior anti-PD-1, anti-PD-L1 or anti-CTLA-4 therapy was permitted, and about two fifths of dose-escalation patients had received checkpoint inhibitors. Partial responses occurred in three dose-escalation patients, of whom one had hepatocellular carcinoma and two had cutaneous melanoma. Peripheral TCRbeta sequencing aimed to test whether ivuxolimab altered TCR sequence diversity and caused clonal T-cell expansion. The paper describes the monotherapy dose-escalation part (N = 52 patients) of the phase I trial of ivuxolimab. What the work shows at the level of the full study, not this receptor alone: At doses of 0.1 to 3.0 mg/kg, clonal expansion of both CD4+ and CD8+ T cells in blood was seen between baseline and week 6. In the 0.1-3.0 mg/kg groups, partial responders were among the patients with the lowest normalized peripheral clonal expansion, particularly in CD8+ T cells. Low levels of normalized T-cell clonal expansion were also shown by some nonresponding patients. The antigen specificity of the peripheral T cells that underwent clonal expansion was not determined. On average, CD8+ T cells showed more expanded clones than CD4+ T cells after ivuxolimab.

To sequence the TCRbeta CDR3 region, genomic DNA was isolated from the sorted cells. The immunoSEQ Assay was used for sequencing of TCRbeta CDR3 regions. Drawn from immuneACCESS, this table holds only the in-frame rearrangements with V and J called that TCRdb kept. Clones are partly lost; checked studies trace under half to an unresolved V gene and leave the rest unexplained. The sample has tens of thousands of clones on record, roughly 89% of them singletons. The ten largest account for under 3.5% of the sample. Comment on this clone: No antigen is known for it. Nothing much larger sits one base from this clone, and base qualities are not available.

The trial excluded patients who had a history of autoimmune disease or who were on systemic immunosuppression. Peripheral blood for TCR sequencing was collected from all dose cohorts at baseline, on cycle 4 day 1, and on cycle 7 day 1. Samples were obtained from an open-label, multicenter, first-in-human phase I dose-escalation trial of ivuxolimab. Adults with locally advanced or metastatic melanoma, renal cell carcinoma, hepatocellular carcinoma or head and neck squamous cell carcinoma were enrolled in the trial. Before TCR sequencing, CD4+ T cells and CD8+ T cells were sorted from peripheral blood as separate populations. CDR1 and CDR2 (MNHEY, SVGAGI) derive from the germline V gene. The germline V and J ends show losses of 6 bases and 5 bases respectively, and no gene match explains 7 bases of the junction. Spanning cysteine to phenylalanine, the CDR3 consists of 14 amino acids. CDR3 DNA is the only sequence kept; it has 42 bases, read in frame from the first base.

The sequence came from an adult with an advanced solid tumor such as melanoma, head and neck, liver or kidney cancer. The V and J genes are TRBV6-5 and TRBJ2-1; TRBD2 fits 7 bases in the junction. The material sequenced was CD4+ or CD8+ T cells sorted from blood, taken in a trial of the OX40 agonist ivuxolimab. The bases are TGTGCCAGCAGCGGAATCGGGGGGAACAATGAGCAGTTCTTC. Its protein reads: CASSGIGGNNEQFF.